This T cell receptor (beta chain) originates from a study of CD8+ T cells in alopecia areata. Trimming took 3 bases from V and 3 from J, leaving 15 bases between them. CDR3 length: 16 amino acids. Germline lookup yields CDR1 SNHLY and CDR2 FYNNEI. cDNA reverse transcribed from extracted RNA served as the sequencing template. The repertoire was sequenced with immunoSEQ multiplex PCR; TCRdb's copy has only in-frame clones and lacks some. The sample lists 150,000 or so clones; 40% to 60% were seen once. Alopecia areata patients had lesional scalp punch biopsies and peripheral blood taken from them. The sequenced sample was CD8+ T cells sorted from blood, obtained at week 0. This chain uses TRBV2 with TRBJ2-1; TRBD2 might be the D (6 bases). The TCR was taken from a human donor with alopecia areata. Here the CDR3 reads CASSDSGTGDYNEQFF. Here the CDR3 DNA reads TGTGCCAGCAGTGACTCCGGGACTGGAGACTACAATGAGCAGTTCTTC.